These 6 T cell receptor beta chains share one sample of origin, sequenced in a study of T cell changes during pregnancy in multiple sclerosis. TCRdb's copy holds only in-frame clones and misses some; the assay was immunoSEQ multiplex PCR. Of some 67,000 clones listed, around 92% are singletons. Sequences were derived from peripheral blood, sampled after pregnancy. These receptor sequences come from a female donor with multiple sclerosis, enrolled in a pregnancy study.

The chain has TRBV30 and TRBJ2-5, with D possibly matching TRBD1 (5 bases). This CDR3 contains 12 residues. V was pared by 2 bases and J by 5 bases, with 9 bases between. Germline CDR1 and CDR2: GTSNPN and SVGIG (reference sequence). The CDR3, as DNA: TGTGCCTGGAGTCAGGCAGGGGAGACCCAGTACTTC. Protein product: CAWSQAGETQYF.

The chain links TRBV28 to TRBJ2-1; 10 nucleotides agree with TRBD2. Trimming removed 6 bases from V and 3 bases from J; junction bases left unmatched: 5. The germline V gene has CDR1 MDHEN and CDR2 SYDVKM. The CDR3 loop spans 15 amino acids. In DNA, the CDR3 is TGTGCCAGCAGATCCCGGACTAGCGGCTACAATGAGCAGTTCTTC. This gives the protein CASRSRTSGYNEQFF.

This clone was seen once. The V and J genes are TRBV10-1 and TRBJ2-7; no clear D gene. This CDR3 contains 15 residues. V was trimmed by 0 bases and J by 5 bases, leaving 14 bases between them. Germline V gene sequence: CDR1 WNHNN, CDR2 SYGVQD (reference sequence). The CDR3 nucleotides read TGCGCCAGCAGTGAGTCCTCTCCACTGTACCACGAGCAGTACTTC. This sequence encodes CASSESSPLYHEQYF.

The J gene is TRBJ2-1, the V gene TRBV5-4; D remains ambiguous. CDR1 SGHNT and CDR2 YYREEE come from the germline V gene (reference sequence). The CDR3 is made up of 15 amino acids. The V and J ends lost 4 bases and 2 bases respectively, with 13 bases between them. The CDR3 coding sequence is TGTGCCAGCAGCCAGTCCGGGTACCCCTACAATGAGCAGTTCTTC. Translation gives CASSQSGYPYNEQFF.

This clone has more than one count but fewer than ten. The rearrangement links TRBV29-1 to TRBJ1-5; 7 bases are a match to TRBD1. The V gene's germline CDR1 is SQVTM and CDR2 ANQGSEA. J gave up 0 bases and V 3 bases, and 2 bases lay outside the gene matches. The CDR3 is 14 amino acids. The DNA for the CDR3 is TGCAGCGTTGATGCAGGGGGTAGCAATCAGCCCCAGCATTTT. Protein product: CSVDAGGSNQPQHF. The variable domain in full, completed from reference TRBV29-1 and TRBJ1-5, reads SAVISQKPSRDICQRGTSLTIQCQVDSQVTMMFWYRQQPGQSLTLIATANQGSEATYESGFVIDKFPISRPNLTFSTLTVSNMSPEDSSIYLCSVDAGGSNQPQHFGDGTRLSIL.

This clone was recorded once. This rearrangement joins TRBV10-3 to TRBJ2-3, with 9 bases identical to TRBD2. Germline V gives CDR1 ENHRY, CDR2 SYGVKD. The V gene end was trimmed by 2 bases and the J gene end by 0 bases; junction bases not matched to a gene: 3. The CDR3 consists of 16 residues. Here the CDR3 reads CAISEGLALSTDTQYF. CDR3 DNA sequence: TGTGCCATCAGTGAGGGACTAGCGCTTAGCACAGATACGCAGTATTTT.